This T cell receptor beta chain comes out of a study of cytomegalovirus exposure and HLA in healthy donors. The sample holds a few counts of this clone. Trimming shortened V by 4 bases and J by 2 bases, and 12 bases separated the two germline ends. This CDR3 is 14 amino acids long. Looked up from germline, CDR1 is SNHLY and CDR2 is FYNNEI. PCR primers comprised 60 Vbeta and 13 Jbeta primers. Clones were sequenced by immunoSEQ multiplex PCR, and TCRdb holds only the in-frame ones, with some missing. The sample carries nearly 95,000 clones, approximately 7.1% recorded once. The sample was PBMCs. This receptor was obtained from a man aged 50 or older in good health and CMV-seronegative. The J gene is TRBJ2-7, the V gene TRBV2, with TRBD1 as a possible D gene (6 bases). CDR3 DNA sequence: TGTGCCAGCAGTGTTCAGGGGTATCCCTACGAGCAGTACTTC. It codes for CASSVQGYPYEQYF. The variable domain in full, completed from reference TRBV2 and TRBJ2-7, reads EPEVTQTPSHQVTQMGQEVILRCVPISNHLYFYWYRQILGQKVEFLVSFYNNEISEKSEIFDDQFSVERPDGSNFTLKIRSTKLEDSAMYFCASSVQGYPYEQYFGPGTRLTVT.